The rows below give T cell receptor beta chains drawn from one sample of a study of blood T cell repertoires in COVID-19. This table comes from immunoSEQ multiplex PCR, and its TCRdb copy is limited to in-frame clones, with some not included. The table includes some 260,000 clones, about nine tenths detected once. Sequenced input: PBMCs or T cells enriched from blood (not recorded which). The receptors originated from a woman younger than 30 who had recovered from COVID-19. Both conserved end residues are part of each CDR3. D genes are given only for firm matches. Clone size is stated in some rows and not others, as once, few, many or a class when expanded.

V gene,J gene,D gene,clone size,CDR3 DNA,CDR3 protein
TRBV27,TRBJ1-1,TRBD1,.,TGTGCCAGCAACCGACAGGGGCCGAACACTGAAGCTTTCTTT,CASNRQGPNTEAFF
TRBV5-1,TRBJ2-2,TRBD2,.,TGCGCCAGCAGCGCAGCCGTACTAGCGGGAGGGCACACCGGGGAGCTGTTTTTT,CASSAAVLAGGHTGELFF
TRBV27,TRBJ1-2,.,.,TGTGCCAGCAGTTCTCGTGCGGGGCGGGACTATGGCTACACCTTC,CASSSRAGRDYGYTF
TRBV5-4,TRBJ1-1,TRBD1,.,TGTGCCAGCAGTAACCGGGACAGGGGTGTTGGCGCTTTCTTT,CASSNRDRGVGAFF
TRBV19,TRBJ2-3,TRBD1,.,TGTGCCAGTAGTACCATAAGACAGGGAGGCACAGATACGCAGTATTTT,CASSTIRQGGTDTQYF
TRBV6-2/TRBV6-3,TRBJ2-7,TRBD2,.,TGTGCCAGCAGTTACCCGACGGCTCGATTTACTAGCGGGAGTTCCTACGAGCAGTACTTC,CASSYPTARFTSGSSYEQYF
TRBV2,TRBJ2-5,TRBD1,.,TGTGCCTGGCGGGGACAGGGGGCGCCGGGCGAGACCCAGTACTTC,CAWRGQGAPGETQYF
TRBV28,TRBJ1-1,.,once,TGTGCCAGCAGTTTATATGCAGTGAACACTGAAGCTTTCTTT,CASSLYAVNTEAFF
TRBV7-9,TRBJ2-2,TRBD2,.,TGTGCCAGCAGCTTAGTCGGACTAGCGACCGGGGAGCTGTTTTTT,CASSLVGLATGELFF
TRBV7-9,TRBJ2-7,.,.,TGTGCCAGCAGCTTCGGGACCTACGAGCAGTACTTC,CASSFGTYEQYF
TRBV7-9,TRBJ2-4,TRBD1,.,TGTGCCAGCAGCTCGGGACAGGGCGGGTTTTCCAAAAACATTCAGTACTTC,CASSSGQGGFSKNIQYF
TRBV5-1,TRBJ2-7,TRBD2,.,TGCGCCAGCAGTCGGACTAGCGGGGCCCTTTCCTCCTACGAGCAGTACTTC,CASSRTSGALSSYEQYF
TRBV19,TRBJ1-2,.,.,TGTGCCAGTAGTATGTCGAGGGCGCGGTTGGATGGCTACACCTTC,CASSMSRARLDGYTF
TRBV10-3,TRBJ2-1,.,.,TGTGCCATCAGCTCGGACTGGGAAAGCTCCTACAATGAGCAGTTCTTC,CAISSDWESSYNEQFF
TRBV11-3,TRBJ2-2,.,.,TGTGCCAGCAGCTTAGACATTGGGGCCTCGAACACCGGGGAGCTGTTTTTT,CASSLDIGASNTGELFF
TRBV5-4,TRBJ1-3,TRBD1,once,TGTGCCAGCAGCTTGGACAGGGGGCTTTCTGGAAACACCATATATTTT,CASSLDRGLSGNTIYF
TRBV14,TRBJ1-6,TRBD1,.,TGTGCCAGCAGCCAAGGGACAGGGGCCTCACCCCTCCACTTT,CASSQGTGASPLHF
TRBV6-6,TRBJ1-6,.,.,TGTGCCAGCAGTTACGAAGGAGGGAAGGACTCACCCCTCCACTTT,CASSYEGGKDSPLHF
TRBV4-1,TRBJ1-2,.,.,TGCGCCAGCAGCCCTAGGACAGCAAACTATGGCTACACCTTC,CASSPRTANYGYTF
TRBV18,TRBJ1-1,.,.,TGTGCCAGCTCACCTGGCAGACTAAACACTGAAGCTTTCTTT,CASSPGRLNTEAFF
TRBV24-1,TRBJ1-2,.,.,TGTGCCACCAGTCGGGGTAACTATGGCTACACCTTC,CATSRGNYGYTF
TRBV11-2,TRBJ2-7,TRBD1,once,TGTGCCAGCAGCGCCGGGACAGCGCGGGAGCAGTACTTC,CASSAGTAREQYF
TRBV27,TRBJ1-1,.,once,TGTGCCAGCAGTCAAGCAGGGGTCCCCACTGAAGCTTTCTTT,CASSQAGVPTEAFF
TRBV2,TRBJ2-7,TRBD1,.,TGTGCCAGCAGTGCCCCGGGACAGGCGGGCGACGAGCAGTACTTC,CASSAPGQAGDEQYF
TRBV2,TRBJ1-2,.,.,TGTGCCAGCAGTGAAATGAGAGTCCCTATCTATGGCTACACCTTC,CASSEMRVPIYGYTF
TRBV6-5,TRBJ2-3,.,.,TGTGCCAGCAGCCCGGGACTGAGCACAGATACGCAGTATTTT,CASSPGLSTDTQYF
TRBV6-5,TRBJ1-5,TRBD1,once,TGTGCCAGCCTCCGGGACAGGGGAAATCAGCCCCAGCATTTT,CASLRDRGNQPQHF
TRBV7-2,TRBJ2-7,.,.,TGTGCCAGCAGCTTAATTCCAGGGGGGTACGAGCAGTACTTC,CASSLIPGGYEQYF
TRBV9,TRBJ2-7,TRBD2,.,TGTGCCAGCAGCCCCCAAGCGGGAGCGGTTCCCTACGAGCAGTACTTC,CASSPQAGAVPYEQYF
TRBV6-2/TRBV6-3,TRBJ1-2,TRBD1,.,TGTGCCAGCAGTTACTCGGGACAGGGGGCCGGTGGCTACACCTTC,CASSYSGQGAGGYTF
TRBV6-1,TRBJ1-2,.,.,TGTGCCAGCAGTGAAAGTATAGGGGACGGGAGAGGCTACACCTTC,CASSESIGDGRGYTF
TRBV18,TRBJ1-1,.,.,TGTGCCAGCTCTCCCGGGGGTGAAGCTTTCTTT,CASSPGGEAFF
TRBV2,TRBJ2-7,TRBD2,once,TGTGCCAGCAGAGCGGGAGACCTCTCCGAGCAGTACTTC,CASRAGDLSEQYF
TRBV13,TRBJ2-5,.,.,TGTGCCAGCAGCTTAGAGGGGGTTGGACAGCAAGAGACCCAGTACTTC,CASSLEGVGQQETQYF
TRBV3-1/TRBV3-2,TRBJ2-3,TRBD2,.,TGTGCCAGCAGCCTTCACGGGACTCCGGGAGGTGCGCAGTATTTT,CASSLHGTPGGAQYF
TRBV5-5,TRBJ2-4,TRBD1,.,TGTGCCAGCAGCTTGGGGCCCGAGGGACAGTTTGTTTTC,CASSLGPEGQFVF
TRBV3-1/TRBV3-2,TRBJ2-5,.,.,TGTGCCAGCAGCCGGCGGGACCCCTTCCAAGAGACCCAGTACTTC,CASSRRDPFQETQYF
TRBV28,TRBJ1-2,.,.,TGTGCCAGCAGTGGGGGACTTGGGTACTATGGCTACACCTTC,CASSGGLGYYGYTF
TRBV28,TRBJ1-5,TRBD1,.,TGTGCCAGCAGTTTGGACAGGGGTGGTAATCAGCCCCAGCATTTT,CASSLDRGGNQPQHF
TRBV6-1,TRBJ1-2,.,.,TGTGCCAGCAGTGAAGCGACGGGAGCTAACTATGGCTACACCTTC,CASSEATGANYGYTF
TRBV7-9,TRBJ2-1,TRBD2,.,TGTGCCAGCAGCTTAGACAGCCTAGCGGGAGGGCCCCACAATGAGCAGTTCTTC,CASSLDSLAGGPHNEQFF
TRBV5-1,TRBJ2-1,TRBD2,.,TGCGCCAGCAGCATTCTGGGACTAGCGGTCTACAATGAGCAGTTCTTC,CASSILGLAVYNEQFF
TRBV7-9,TRBJ1-2,.,once,TGTGCCAGCAGCCCTGACAGGCCATCGGGCTACACCTTC,CASSPDRPSGYTF
TRBV5-5,TRBJ1-1,.,.,TGTGCCAGCAGCCCAGAACCAGGGCCAACTGAAGCTTTCTTT,CASSPEPGPTEAFF
TRBV10-3,TRBJ2-7,TRBD1,.,TGTGCCACACGAGCCGGGACAGGGGGGAGCGAGCAGTACTTC,CATRAGTGGSEQYF
TRBV9,TRBJ1-3,TRBD1,.,TGTGCCAGCAGCGTAGCTCCAGAGGGGGCGCAAGGAAACACCATATATTTT,CASSVAPEGAQGNTIYF
TRBV18,TRBJ1-5,TRBD1,few,TGTGCCAGCTCACCGGGACAGGTCTATAGCAATCAGCCCCAGCATTTT,CASSPGQVYSNQPQHF
TRBV6-5,TRBJ2-7,.,.,TGTGCCAGCAGTTACTCAGTGACTCGATATACCTACGAGCAGTACTTC,CASSYSVTRYTYEQYF
TRBV4-1,TRBJ1-2,.,.,TGCGCCAGCAGCCATTTACAGGGACCCGGTAACTATGGCTACACCTTC,CASSHLQGPGNYGYTF
TRBV7-2,TRBJ1-2,.,.,TGTGCCAGCAGCTTAATGGGACTCTATGGCTACACCTTC,CASSLMGLYGYTF
TRBV19,TRBJ2-2,.,.,TGTGCCAGTAAGGGGTGGGCAGGGGCTCCCGGGGAGCTGTTTTTT,CASKGWAGAPGELFF
TRBV19,TRBJ2-3,TRBD2,once,TGTGCCAGTAGTATCAGTAGCGGGAGCACAGATACGCAGTATTTT,CASSISSGSTDTQYF